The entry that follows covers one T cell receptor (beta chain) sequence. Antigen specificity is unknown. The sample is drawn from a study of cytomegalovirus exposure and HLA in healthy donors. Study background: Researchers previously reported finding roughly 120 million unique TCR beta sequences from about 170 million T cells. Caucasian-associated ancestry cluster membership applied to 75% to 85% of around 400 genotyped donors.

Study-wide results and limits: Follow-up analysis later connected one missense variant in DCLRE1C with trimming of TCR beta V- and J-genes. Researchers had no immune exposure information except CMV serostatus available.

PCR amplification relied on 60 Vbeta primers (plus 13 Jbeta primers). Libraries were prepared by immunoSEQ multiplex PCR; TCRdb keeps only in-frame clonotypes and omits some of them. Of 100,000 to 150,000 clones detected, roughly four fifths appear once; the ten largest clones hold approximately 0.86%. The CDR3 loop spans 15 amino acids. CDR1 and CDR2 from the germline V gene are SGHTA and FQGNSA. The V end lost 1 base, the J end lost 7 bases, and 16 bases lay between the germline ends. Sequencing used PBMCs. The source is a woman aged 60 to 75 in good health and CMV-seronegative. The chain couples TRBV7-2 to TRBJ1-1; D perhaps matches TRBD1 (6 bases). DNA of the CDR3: TGTGCCAGCAGCTTAGGTGCGCAGGGGAGAGTTGAAGCTTTCTTT. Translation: CASSLGAQGRVEAFF.